This T cell receptor beta chain is from a study of type 1 regulatory T cells. Looking at the study overall: This in vitro CD4 product, T-allo10, is enriched for Tr1 cells and alloantigen-specific.

The CDR3 totals 14 residues. Trimming shortened V by 5 bases and J by 2 bases, and 12 bases separated the two germline ends. The germline V gene has CDR1 KGHSH and CDR2 LQKENI. TCRdb redid the calling of the reads with MiXCR, one entry per CDR3 protein. The sample contains tens of thousands of distinct CDR3 sequences, just under 75% of which appear only once. A note on this clonotype: Its antigen remains unknown.

This chain joins TRBV18 and TRBJ1-1; D call uncertain. The sample consisted of cultured T cells, either the whole culture or a sorted T cell fraction (not recorded which). Subset specified: Tr1-enriched cell product generated in vitro against host alloantigens. This sequence originates from a human donor in good health. CDR3 residues: CASSELSENTEAFF. For the CDR3, the DNA is TGTGCCAGCTCAGAACTAAGTGAAAACACTGAAGCTTTCTTT.